Sequencing of this T cell receptor beta chain was carried out in a study of T cell responses to AZD1222 COVID-19 vaccine. Some clones are missing from TCRdb's copy, which holds only in-frame ones; the method was immunoSEQ multiplex PCR. Here the sample spans tens of thousands of clones, roughly 89% being singletons. This CDR3 region has 13 residues. Losses at the gene ends were 6 bases for V and 5 bases for J; bases not matched to a gene: 6. The germline V gene has CDR1 LGHDT and CDR2 YNNKEL (reference sequence). V and J are TRBV3-1 (or the pseudogene TRBV3-2) and TRBJ1-2, with 7 bases matching TRBD1. The sequencing used peripheral blood, collected on day 0 of AZD1222 vaccination. This receptor was identified in an adult in good health. The CDR3 DNA reads as TGTGCCAGCAGTCTCGACAGGGTGTATGGCTACACCTTC. Residues: CASSLDRVYGYTF.